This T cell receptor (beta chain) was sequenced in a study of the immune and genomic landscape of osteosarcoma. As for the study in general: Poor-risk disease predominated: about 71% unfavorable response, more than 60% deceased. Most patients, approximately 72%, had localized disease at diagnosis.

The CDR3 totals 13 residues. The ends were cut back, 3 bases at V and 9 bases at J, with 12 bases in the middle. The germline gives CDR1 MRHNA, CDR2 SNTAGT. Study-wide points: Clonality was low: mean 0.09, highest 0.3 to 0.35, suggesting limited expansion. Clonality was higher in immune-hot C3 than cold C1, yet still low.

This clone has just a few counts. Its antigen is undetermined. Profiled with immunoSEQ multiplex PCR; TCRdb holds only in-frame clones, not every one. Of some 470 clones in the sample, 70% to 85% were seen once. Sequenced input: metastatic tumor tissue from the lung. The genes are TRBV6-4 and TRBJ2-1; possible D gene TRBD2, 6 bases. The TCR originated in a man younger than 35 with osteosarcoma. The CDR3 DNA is TGTGCCAGCAGTGAGACTAGTGAGGGTGAGCAGTTCTTC. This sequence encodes CASSETSEGEQFF.